This T cell receptor beta chain is from a study of T cells after posttransplantation cyclophosphamide. The data were produced by immunoSEQ multiplex PCR, yet TCRdb's version contains in-frame clones alone and is incomplete. The data show 35,000 to 45,000 clones, with none appearing a single time. This CDR3 has 13 amino acids. The ends were cut back, 1 base at V and 8 bases at J, with 11 bases in the middle. Germline lookup yields CDR1 SGHVS and CDR2 FQNEAQ. This clone was counted between two and nine times. The TCR was taken from a middle-aged man in good health, CMV-negative, and a related stem cell transplant donor. The sample consisted of PBMCs. The J gene is TRBJ1-1, the V gene TRBV7-8; no definite D call. The CDR3 region has the DNA TGTGCCAGCAGCTTAGGGGGAGGGAGAGAAGCTTTCTTT. This translates into CASSLGGGREAFF.